The clone carrying this T cell receptor (beta chain) was observed at least ten times. Its target is not known. This record comes from a study of spatial heterogeneity in lung cancer. Study context: Unique TCR and UMI combinations averaged more than ten appearances each in raw reads. The study's findings and limits: TCRs found ubiquitously expanded in tumor appeared in blood more at resection than at follow-up.

Each TCR cDNA molecule bore a unique molecular identifier. TCRdb itself ran the 5' RACE reads through MiXCR, one entry per CDR3 protein. The sample has 6,000 to 8,500 distinct CDR3 sequences; approximately 8.6% are singletons. The time point: sample taken at primary tumor resection. Unsorted tumor, nontumor lung tissue or cryopreserved PBMC supplied the whole RNA. Germline V lookup: CDR1 DFQATT, CDR2 SNEGSKA (reference sequence). This CDR3 is built from 16 residues. The ends lost 1 base at V and 5 bases at J; junction bases unmatched: 7. The source material was PBMCs, sampled at surgery. This TCR was recovered from a male donor with early-stage non-small cell lung cancer. The V and J genes are TRBV20-1 and TRBJ2-6; TRBD2 matches 8 bases. The DNA of the CDR3 is TGCAGTGCTAGAGTGGACGGACTAGCCTGGGCCAACGTCCTGACTTTC. Protein product: CSARVDGLAWANVLTF.